Detailed here is one T cell receptor beta chain. Trimming removed 2 bases at V and 1 base at J, with 11 bases between. The V gene's germline CDR1 is MGHRA and CDR2 YSYEKL. The CDR3 totals 15 residues. Recovered participants had two consecutive negative NP/OP PCR tests, healthcare professional clearance, or symptom resolution. Using immunoSEQ multiplex PCR, the repertoire was profiled, and TCRdb retains in-frame clones only, with some absent. The sample has 240,000 or so clones; about 83% are singletons. The data were taken from a study of blood T cell repertoires in COVID-19. The chain recombines TRBV4-1 with TRBJ1-1; no firm D call. Sequenced: PBMCs or T cells enriched from blood (not recorded which). This sequence was found in a woman in her forties or fifties who had recovered from COVID-19. CDR3: CASSQFPRQNTEAFF. The DNA for the CDR3 is TGCGCCAGCAGCCAATTCCCGAGGCAGAACACTGAAGCTTTCTTT.